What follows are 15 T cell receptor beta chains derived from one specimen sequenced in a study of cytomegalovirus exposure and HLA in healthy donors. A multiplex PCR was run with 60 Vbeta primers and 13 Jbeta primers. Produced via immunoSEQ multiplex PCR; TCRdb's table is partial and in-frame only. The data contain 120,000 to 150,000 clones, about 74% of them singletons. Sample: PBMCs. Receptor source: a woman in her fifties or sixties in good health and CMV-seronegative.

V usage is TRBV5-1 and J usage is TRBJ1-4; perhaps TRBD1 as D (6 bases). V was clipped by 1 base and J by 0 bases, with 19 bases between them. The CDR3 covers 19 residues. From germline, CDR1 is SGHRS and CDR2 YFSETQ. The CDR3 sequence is CASSLRGRGPSSTNEKLFF. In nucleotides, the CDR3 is TGCGCCAGCAGCTTGAGGGGCAGGGGTCCCTCATCAACTAATGAAAAACTGTTTTTT.

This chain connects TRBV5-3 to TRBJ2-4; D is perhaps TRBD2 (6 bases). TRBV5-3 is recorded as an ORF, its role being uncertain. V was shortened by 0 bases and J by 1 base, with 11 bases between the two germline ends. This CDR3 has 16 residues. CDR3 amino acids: CARSLDSGRAKNIQYF. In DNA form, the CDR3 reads TGTGCCAGAAGCTTGGATAGCGGCAGGGCCAAAAACATTCAGTACTTC.

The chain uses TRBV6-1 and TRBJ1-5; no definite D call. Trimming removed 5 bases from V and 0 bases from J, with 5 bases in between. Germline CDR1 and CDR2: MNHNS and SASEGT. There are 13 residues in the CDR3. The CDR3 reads CASSYSSNQPQHF. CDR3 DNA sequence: TGTGCCAGCAGTTATTCTAGCAATCAGCCCCAGCATTTT.

The CDR3 here is CASKRTGQLSETQYF. The CDR3 coding sequence is TGCGCCAGTAAACGGACAGGTCAATTATCAGAGACCCAGTACTTC. This chain connects TRBV5-1 to TRBJ2-5; 7 bases match TRBD1. This CDR3 has 15 residues. The trim removed 8 bases at V and 4 bases at J, leaving 14 bases unmatched. Looked up from germline, CDR1 is SGHRS and CDR2 is YFSETQ.

The CDR3 reads CASSSGRDRRRTDTQYF. The CDR3 region has the DNA TGTGCCAGCAGCTCAGGCCGGGACAGGAGGCGCACAGATACGCAGTATTTT. This chain joins TRBV7-8 and TRBJ2-3; 8 bases map to TRBD1. J lost 1 base, V lost 4 bases, and 10 bases had no gene match. CDR3 length: 17 residues. Germline loops: CDR1 SGHVS, CDR2 FQNEAQ.

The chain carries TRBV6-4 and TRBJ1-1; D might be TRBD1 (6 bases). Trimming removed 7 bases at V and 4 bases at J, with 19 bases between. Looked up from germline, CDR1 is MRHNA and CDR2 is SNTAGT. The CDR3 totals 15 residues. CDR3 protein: CASIPLQGRITEAFF. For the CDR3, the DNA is TGTGCCAGCATCCCCCTGCAGGGGCGGATCACTGAAGCTTTCTTT.

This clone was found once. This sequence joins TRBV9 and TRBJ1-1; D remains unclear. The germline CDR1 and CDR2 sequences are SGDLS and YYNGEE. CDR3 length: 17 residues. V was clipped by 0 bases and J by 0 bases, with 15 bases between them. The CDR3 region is CASSVEGGLLLNTEAFF. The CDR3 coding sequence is TGTGCCAGCAGCGTAGAGGGAGGGTTACTCCTGAACACTGAAGCTTTCTTT.

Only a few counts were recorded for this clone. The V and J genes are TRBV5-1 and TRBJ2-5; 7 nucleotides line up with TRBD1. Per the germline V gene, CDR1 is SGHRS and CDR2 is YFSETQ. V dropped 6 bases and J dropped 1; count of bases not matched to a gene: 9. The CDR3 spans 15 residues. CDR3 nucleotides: TGCGCCAGCACACGGACAGGCGGCGTCCAAGAGACCCAGTACTTC. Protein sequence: CASTRTGGVQETQYF.

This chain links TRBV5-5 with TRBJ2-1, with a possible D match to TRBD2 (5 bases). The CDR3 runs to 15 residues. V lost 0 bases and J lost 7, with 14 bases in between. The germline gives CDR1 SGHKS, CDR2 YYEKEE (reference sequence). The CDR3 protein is CASSLVIEGVNEQFF. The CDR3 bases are TGTGCCAGCAGCTTGGTGATAGAGGGAGTAAATGAGCAGTTCTTC.

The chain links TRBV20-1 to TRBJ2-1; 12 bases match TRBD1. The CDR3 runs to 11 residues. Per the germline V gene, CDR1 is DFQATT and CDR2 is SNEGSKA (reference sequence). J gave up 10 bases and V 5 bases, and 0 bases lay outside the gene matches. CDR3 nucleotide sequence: TGCAGTGCTGGGACAGGGGGCGAGCAGTTCTTC. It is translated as CSAGTGGEQFF.

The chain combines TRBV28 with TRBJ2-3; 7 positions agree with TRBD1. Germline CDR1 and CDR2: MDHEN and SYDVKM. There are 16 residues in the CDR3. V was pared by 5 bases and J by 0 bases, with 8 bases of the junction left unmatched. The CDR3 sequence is CASSPLGQASTDTQYF. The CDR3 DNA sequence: TGTGCCAGCAGTCCTCTAGGACAGGCCAGCACAGATACGCAGTATTTT. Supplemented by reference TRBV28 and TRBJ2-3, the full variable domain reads DVKVTQSSRYLVKRTGEKVFLECVQDMDHENMFWYRQDPGLGLRLIYFSYDVKMKEKGDIPEGYSVSREKKERFSLILESASTNQTSMYLCASSPLGQASTDTQYFGPGTRLTVL.

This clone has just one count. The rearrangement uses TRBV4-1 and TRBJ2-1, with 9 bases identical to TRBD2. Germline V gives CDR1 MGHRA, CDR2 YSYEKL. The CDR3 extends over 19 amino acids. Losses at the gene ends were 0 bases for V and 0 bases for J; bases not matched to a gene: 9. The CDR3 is CASSQDTTPAGGSYNEQFF. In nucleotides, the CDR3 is TGCGCCAGCAGCCAAGACACCACCCCAGCGGGGGGCTCCTACAATGAGCAGTTCTTC.

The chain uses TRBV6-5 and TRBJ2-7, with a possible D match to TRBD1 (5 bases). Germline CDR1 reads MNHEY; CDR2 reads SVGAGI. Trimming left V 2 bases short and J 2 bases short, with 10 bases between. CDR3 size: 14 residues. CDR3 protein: CASSYRGGPYEQYF. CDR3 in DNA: TGTGCCAGCAGTTACAGGGGTGGCCCCTACGAGCAGTACTTC.

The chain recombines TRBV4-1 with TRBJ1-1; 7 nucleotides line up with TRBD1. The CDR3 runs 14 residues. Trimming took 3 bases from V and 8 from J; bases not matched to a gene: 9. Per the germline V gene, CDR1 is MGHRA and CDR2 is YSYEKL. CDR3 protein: CASSHPGQVREAFF. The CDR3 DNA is TGCGCCAGCAGCCACCCAGGACAGGTGAGAGAAGCTTTCTTT.

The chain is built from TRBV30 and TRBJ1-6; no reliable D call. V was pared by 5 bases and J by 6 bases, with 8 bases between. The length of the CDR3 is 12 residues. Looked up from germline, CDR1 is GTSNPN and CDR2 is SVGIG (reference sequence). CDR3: CAWGRPNSPLHF. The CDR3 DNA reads TGTGCCTGGGGCAGGCCTAATTCACCCCTCCACTTT.